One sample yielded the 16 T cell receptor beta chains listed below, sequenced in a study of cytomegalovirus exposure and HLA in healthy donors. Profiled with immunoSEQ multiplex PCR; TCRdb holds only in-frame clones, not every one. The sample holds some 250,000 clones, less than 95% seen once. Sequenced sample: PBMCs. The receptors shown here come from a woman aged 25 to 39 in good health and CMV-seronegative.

The CDR3 DNA reads TGTGCCAGCAGTGTTGTTGGAGCAGGGGGCACAGATACGCAGTATTTT. It is translated as CASSVVGAGGTDTQYF. The V call is TRBV6-1, the J call TRBJ2-3; perhaps TRBD1 as D (6 bases). CDR3 length equals 16 residues. CDR1 and CDR2 (germline): MNHNS, SASEGT. V dropped 4 bases and J dropped 1 base, with 15 bases sitting between them.

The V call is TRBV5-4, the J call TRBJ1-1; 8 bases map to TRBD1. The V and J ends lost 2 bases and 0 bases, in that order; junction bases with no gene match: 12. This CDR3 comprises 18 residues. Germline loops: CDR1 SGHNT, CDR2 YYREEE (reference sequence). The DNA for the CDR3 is TGTGCCAGCAGCTTCGAGGTCGGGACAGGAATGATGAACACTGAAGCTTTCTTT. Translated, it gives CASSFEVGTGMMNTEAFF.

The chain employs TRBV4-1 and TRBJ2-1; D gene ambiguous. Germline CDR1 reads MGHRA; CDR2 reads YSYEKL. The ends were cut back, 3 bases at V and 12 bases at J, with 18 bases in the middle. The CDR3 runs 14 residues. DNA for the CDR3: TGCGCCAGCAGCCAGAATCTCATAGCTAGACGGCAGTTCTTC. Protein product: CASSQNLIARRQFF.

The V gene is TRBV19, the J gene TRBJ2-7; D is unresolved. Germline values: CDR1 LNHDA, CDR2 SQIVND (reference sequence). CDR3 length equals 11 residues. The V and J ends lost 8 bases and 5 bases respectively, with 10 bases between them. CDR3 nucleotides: TGTGCCAGTTCCCCGGGCCACGAGCAGTACTTC. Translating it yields CASSPGHEQYF. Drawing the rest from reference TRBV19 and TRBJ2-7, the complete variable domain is DGGITQSPKYLFRKEGQNVTLSCEQNLNHDAMYWYRQDPGQGLRLIYYSQIVNDFQKGDIAEGYSVSREKKESFPLTVTSAQKNPTAFYLCASSPGHEQYFGPGTRLTVT.

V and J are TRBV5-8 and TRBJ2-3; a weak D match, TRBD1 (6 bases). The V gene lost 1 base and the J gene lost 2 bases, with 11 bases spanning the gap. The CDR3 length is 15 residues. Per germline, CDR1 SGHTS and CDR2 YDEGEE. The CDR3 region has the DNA TGTGCCAGCAGCTTGAACAGGGTCTACACAGATACGCAGTATTTT. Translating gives CASSLNRVYTDTQYF.

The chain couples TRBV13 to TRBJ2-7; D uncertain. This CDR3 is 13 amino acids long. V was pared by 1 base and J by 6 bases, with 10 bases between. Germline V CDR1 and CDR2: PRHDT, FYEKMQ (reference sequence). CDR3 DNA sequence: TGTGCCAGCAGCTTAGCGCTGCCCAGCGAGCAGTACTTC. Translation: CASSLALPSEQYF.

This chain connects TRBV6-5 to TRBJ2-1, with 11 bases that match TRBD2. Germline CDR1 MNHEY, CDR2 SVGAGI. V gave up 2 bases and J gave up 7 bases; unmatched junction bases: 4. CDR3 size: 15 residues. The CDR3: CASSYGSGRGNEQFF. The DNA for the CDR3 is TGTGCCAGCAGTTACGGTAGCGGGAGGGGAAATGAGCAGTTCTTC.

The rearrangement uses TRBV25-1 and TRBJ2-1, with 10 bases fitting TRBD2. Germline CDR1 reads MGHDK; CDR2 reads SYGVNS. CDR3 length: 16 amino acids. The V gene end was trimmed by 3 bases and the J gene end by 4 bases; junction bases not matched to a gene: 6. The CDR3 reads CASSDRDSGRYNEQFF. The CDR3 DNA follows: TGTGCCAGCAGTGATAGGGATAGCGGGAGGTACAATGAGCAGTTCTTC.

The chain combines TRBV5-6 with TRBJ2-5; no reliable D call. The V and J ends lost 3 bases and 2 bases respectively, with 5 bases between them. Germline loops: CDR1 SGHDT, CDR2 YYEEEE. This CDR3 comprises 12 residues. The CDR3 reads CASSWEQETQYF. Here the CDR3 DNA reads TGTGCCAGCAGCTGGGAACAAGAGACCCAGTACTTC.

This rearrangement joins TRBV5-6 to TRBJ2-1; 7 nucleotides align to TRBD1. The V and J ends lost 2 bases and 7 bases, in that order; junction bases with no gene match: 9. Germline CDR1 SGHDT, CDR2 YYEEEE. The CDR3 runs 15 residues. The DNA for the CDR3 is TGTGCCAGCAGCTTACCCCGTGAGGGGGCGAATGAGCAGTTCTTC. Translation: CASSLPREGANEQFF.

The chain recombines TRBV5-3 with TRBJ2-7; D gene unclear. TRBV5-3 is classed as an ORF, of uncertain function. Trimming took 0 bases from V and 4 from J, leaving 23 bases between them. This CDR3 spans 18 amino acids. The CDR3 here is CARSLEAEIRRMGYEQYF. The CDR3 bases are TGTGCCAGAAGCTTGGAGGCTGAGATCCGAAGAATGGGTTACGAGCAGTACTTC.

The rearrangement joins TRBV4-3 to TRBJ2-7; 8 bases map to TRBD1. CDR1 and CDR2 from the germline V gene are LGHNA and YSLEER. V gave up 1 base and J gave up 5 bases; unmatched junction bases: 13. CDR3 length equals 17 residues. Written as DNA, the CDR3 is TGCGCCAGCAGCCAAGTATCGGCCGGGACAGGTAAAAACGAGCAGTACTTC. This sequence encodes CASSQVSAGTGKNEQYF.

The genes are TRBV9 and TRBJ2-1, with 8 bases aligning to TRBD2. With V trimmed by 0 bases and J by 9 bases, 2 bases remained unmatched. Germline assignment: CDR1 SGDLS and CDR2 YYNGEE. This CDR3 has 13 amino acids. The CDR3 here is CASSVVAGGEQFF. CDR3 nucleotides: TGTGCCAGCAGCGTAGTTGCGGGAGGTGAGCAGTTCTTC.

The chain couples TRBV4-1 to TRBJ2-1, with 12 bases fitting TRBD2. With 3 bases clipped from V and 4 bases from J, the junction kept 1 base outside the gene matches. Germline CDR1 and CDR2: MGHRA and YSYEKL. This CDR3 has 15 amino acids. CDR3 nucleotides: TGCGCCAGCAGCCAGGGACTAGCGGGTTACAATGAGCAGTTCTTC. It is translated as CASSQGLAGYNEQFF.

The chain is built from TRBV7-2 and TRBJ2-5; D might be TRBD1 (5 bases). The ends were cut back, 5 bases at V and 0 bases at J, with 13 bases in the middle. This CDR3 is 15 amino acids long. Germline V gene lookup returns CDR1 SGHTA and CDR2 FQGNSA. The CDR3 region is CASSTIRQYQETQYF. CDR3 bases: TGTGCCAGCAGCACGATTCGACAGTACCAAGAGACCCAGTACTTC.

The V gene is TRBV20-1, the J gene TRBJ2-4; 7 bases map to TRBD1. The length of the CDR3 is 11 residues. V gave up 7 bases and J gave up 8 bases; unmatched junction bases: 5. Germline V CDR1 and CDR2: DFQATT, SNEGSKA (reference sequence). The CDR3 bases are TGCAGTGTTCCAACAGGGGACATTCAGTACTTC. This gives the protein CSVPTGDIQYF.